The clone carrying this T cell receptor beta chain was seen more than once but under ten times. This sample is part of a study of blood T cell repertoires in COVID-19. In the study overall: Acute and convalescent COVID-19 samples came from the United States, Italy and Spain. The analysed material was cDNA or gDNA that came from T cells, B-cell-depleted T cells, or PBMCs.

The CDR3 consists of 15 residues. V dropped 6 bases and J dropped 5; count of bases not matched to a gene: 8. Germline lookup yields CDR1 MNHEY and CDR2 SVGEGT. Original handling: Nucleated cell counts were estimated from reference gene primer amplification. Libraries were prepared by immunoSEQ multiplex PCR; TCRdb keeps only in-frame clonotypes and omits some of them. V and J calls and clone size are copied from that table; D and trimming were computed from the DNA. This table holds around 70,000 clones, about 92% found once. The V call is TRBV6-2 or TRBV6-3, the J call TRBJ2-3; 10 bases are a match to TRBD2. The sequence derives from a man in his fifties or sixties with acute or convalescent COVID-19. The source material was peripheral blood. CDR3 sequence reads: CASSPSGRAVDTQYF. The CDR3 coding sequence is TGTGCCAGCAGCCCGAGCGGGAGGGCCGTAGATACGCAGTATTTT.